The 10 T cell receptor beta chains given below trace back to one sample, sequenced in a study of blood T cell repertoires in COVID-19. Sequencing used immunoSEQ multiplex PCR; TCRdb keeps in-frame clones, though not all of them. This table holds tens of thousands of clones, roughly 91% found once. The sequenced sample was peripheral blood. These TCRs come from a human donor in a cohort sampled during active COVID-19.

Here the CDR3 DNA reads TGTGCCAGCAGCTTTGAGCCTCTTAACACCGGGGAGCTGTTTTTT. As protein: CASSFEPLNTGELFF. The chain carries TRBV7-3 and TRBJ2-2; D remains unclear. Germline V gene data show CDR1 as SGHTA and CDR2 as FQGTGA. Trimming shortened V by 3 bases and J by 2 bases, and 10 bases separated the two germline ends. The CDR3 is 15 residues long. Based on the CDR3 plus reference TRBV7-3 and TRBJ2-2, the full variable domain is GAGVSQTPSNKVTEKGKYVELRCDPISGHTALYWYRQSLGQGPEFLIYFQGTGAADDSGLPNDRFFAVRPEGSVSTLKIQRTERGDSAVYLCASSFEPLNTGELFFGEGSRLTVL.

The V gene is TRBV5-1, the J gene TRBJ2-7; no reliable D call. The CDR3 sequence is 19 residues long. Trimming took 0 bases from V and 6 from J, leaving 28 bases between them. The V gene's germline CDR1 is SGHRS and CDR2 YFSETQ. CDR3 bases: TGCGCCAGCAGCTTGGTGGCAGCCTACGGTCCGACTTCAAACGGCGAGCAGTACTTC. It yields the protein CASSLVAAYGPTSNGEQYF.

The V gene is TRBV10-2, the J gene TRBJ2-7, with D maybe TRBD2 (6 bases). The V gene lost 6 bases and the J gene lost 0 bases, with 12 bases spanning the gap. This CDR3 is built from 14 residues. Germline V gives CDR1 WSHSY, CDR2 SAAADI. The CDR3 loop is CASRGSGRSYEQYF. The CDR3 DNA is TGCGCCAGCAGAGGGAGCGGGCGCTCCTACGAGCAGTACTTC.

The CDR3 DNA reads TGCGCCAGCAGCTTGGCCGCTCTGACAGGAACTAATGAAAAACTGTTTTTT. Protein: CASSLAALTGTNEKLFF. The chain employs TRBV5-1 and TRBJ1-4; possibly TRBD1 for D (6 bases). Germline CDR1 is SGHRS and CDR2 is YFSETQ. The CDR3 length is 17 residues. V was cut by 0 bases and J by 1 base, with 13 bases left in between.

The V gene is TRBV10-1, the J gene TRBJ1-1; maybe TRBD1 (6 bases). Per germline, CDR1 WNHNN and CDR2 SYGVQD (reference sequence). Trimming took off 2 bases at V and 4 bases at J, with 17 bases between the two ends. This CDR3 is 16 amino acids long. The CDR3 reads CASSETGTTLGTEAFF. In nucleotides, the CDR3 is TGCGCCAGCAGTGAGACCGGGACAACTTTGGGCACTGAAGCTTTCTTT.

CDR3 sequence (DNA): TGTGCCAATCGGGGTAGAAACACCATATATTTT. This codes for CANRGRNTIYF. The chain carries TRBV30 and TRBJ1-3, with D unresolved. With 8 bases removed from V and 5 bases from J, the gap between germline ends came to 10 bases. Germline V lookup: CDR1 GTSNPN, CDR2 SVGIG (reference sequence). The CDR3 loop spans 11 amino acids.

The rearrangement links TRBV30 to TRBJ1-1, with a tentative D call TRBD1 (5 bases). Looked up from germline, CDR1 is GTSNPN and CDR2 is SVGIG (reference sequence). Trimming shortened V by 3 bases and J by 3 bases, and 11 bases separated the two germline ends. The CDR3 covers 13 residues. Here the CDR3 reads CAWSTAGDTEAFF. The DNA of the CDR3 is TGTGCCTGGAGCACGGCGGGGGACACTGAAGCTTTCTTT.

The chain joins TRBV5-6 to TRBJ1-1; D is unclear. Trimming removed 0 bases at V and 4 bases at J, with 10 bases between. The CDR3 runs to 14 residues. Germline CDR1 SGHDT, CDR2 YYEEEE. The CDR3 DNA is TGTGCCAGCAGCTTGGGGGCGGGAGGCACTGAAGCTTTCTTT. It yields the protein CASSLGAGGTEAFF.

J is TRBJ1-3 and V is TRBV28; 7 nucleotides agree with TRBD1. Germline-derived CDR1 and CDR2 are MDHEN and SYDVKM. The junction had 13 bases not matched to a gene; V was cut back by 10 bases and J by 1 base. The CDR3 has 16 amino acids. The chain's CDR3 is CATQGQWENSGNTIYF. The CDR3, as DNA: TGTGCCACCCAGGGACAGTGGGAGAATTCTGGAAACACCATATATTTT.

This clone showed up just once. The chain has TRBV27 and TRBJ1-6; D is uncertain. Trimming removed 2 bases at V and 0 bases at J, with 8 bases between. Germline V gene lookup returns CDR1 MNHEY and CDR2 SMNVEV (reference sequence). There are 16 residues in the CDR3. For the CDR3, the DNA is TGTGCCAGCAGTTTAAAAGGGAGCTCCTATAATTCACCCCTCCACTTT. Protein: CASSLKGSSYNSPLHF.